The 3 T cell receptor beta chains below were found in one sample sequenced in a study of identical twins. One entry per CDR3 protein results from TCRdb running MiXCR on the 5' RACE reads. The repertoire holds about 460,000 distinct CDR3 sequences, with approximately 14% as singletons. Separately, the same data were catalogued under a study of yellow fever vaccine responses in identical twins.

Source material: CD4+ T cells sorted from blood. Every receptor here comes from a woman aged 18-35 years in good health.

This chain connects TRBV12-3 or TRBV12-4 to TRBJ2-3; 8 nucleotides line up with TRBD2. This CDR3 comprises 18 residues. Losses at the gene ends were 11 bases for V and 0 bases for J; bases not matched to a gene: 19. CDR3 nucleotides: TGTGCCTTCAGTTTGGGAGGCCGGGGGGGCCGAAGCACAGATACGCAGTATTTT. Its translation: CAFSLGGRGGRSTDTQYF.

CDR3 sequence: CASSFNYNEQFF. The CDR3 DNA follows: TGTGCCAGCAGTTTCAACTACAATGAGCAGTTCTTC. The chain links TRBV28 to TRBJ2-1; no reliable D call. The CDR3 runs to 12 residues. Trimming took off 3 bases at V and 3 bases at J, with 3 bases between the two ends. CDR1 and CDR2 (germline): MDHEN, SYDVKM. Full variable domain (remainder filled in from reference TRBV28 and TRBJ2-1): DVKVTQSSRYLVKRTGEKVFLECVQDMDHENMFWYRQDPGLGLRLIYFSYDVKMKEKGDIPEGYSVSREKKERFSLILESASTNQTSMYLCASSFNYNEQFFGPGTRLTVL.

This clonotype was counted at least ten times. This sequence joins TRBV4-2 and TRBJ2-7; 12 bases line up with TRBD2. J lost 7 bases, V lost 1 base, and 8 bases had no gene match. Germline-derived CDR1 and CDR2 are LGHNA and YNFKEQ. This CDR3 contains 16 residues. The DNA of the CDR3 is TGTGCCAGCAGCCAAGGCGATCTAGCGGGAGGGAAAGAGCAGTACTTC. Translating it yields CASSQGDLAGGKEQYF.